This T cell receptor (beta chain) is drawn from a study of blood T cell repertoires in COVID-19. Produced via immunoSEQ multiplex PCR; TCRdb's table is partial and in-frame only. The table lists approximately 53,000 clones, around four fifths of them singletons. Self-reported history from a screening survey and questionnaire set each donor's cohort. The V gene end was trimmed by 3 bases and the J gene end by 8 bases; junction bases not matched to a gene: 6. CDR3 length: 15 amino acids. Germline loops: CDR1 MNHEY, CDR2 SVGAGI. The sequenced sample was PBMCs or T cells enriched from blood (not recorded which). This clonotype originated in a woman in her 50s with acute COVID-19. V is TRBV6-5 and J is TRBJ1-4; 10 nucleotides match TRBD1. The CDR3 sequence: CASSYGDRGREKLFF. The DNA of the CDR3 is TGTGCCAGCAGTTATGGAGACAGGGGGCGCGAAAAACTGTTTTTT.